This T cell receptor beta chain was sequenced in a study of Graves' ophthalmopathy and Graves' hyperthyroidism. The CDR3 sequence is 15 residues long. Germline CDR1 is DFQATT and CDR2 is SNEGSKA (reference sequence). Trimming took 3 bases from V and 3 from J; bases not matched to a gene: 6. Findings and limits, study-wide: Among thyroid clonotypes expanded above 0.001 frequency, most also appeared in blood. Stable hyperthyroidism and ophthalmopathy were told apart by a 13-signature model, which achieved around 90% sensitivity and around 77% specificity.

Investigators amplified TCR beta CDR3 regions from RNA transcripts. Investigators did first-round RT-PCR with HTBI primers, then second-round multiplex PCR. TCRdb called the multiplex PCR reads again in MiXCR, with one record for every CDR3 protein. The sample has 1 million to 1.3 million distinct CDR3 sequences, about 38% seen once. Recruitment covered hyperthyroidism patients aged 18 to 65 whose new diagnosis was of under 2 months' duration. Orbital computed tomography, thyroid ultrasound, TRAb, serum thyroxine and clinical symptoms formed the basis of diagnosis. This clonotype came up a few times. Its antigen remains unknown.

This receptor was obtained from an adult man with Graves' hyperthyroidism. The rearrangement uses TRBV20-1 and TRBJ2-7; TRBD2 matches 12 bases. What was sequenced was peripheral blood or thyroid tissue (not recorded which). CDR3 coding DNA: TGCAGTGCTAGCCCGACTAGCGGGAGAATCTACGAGCAGTACTTC. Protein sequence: CSASPTSGRIYEQYF.